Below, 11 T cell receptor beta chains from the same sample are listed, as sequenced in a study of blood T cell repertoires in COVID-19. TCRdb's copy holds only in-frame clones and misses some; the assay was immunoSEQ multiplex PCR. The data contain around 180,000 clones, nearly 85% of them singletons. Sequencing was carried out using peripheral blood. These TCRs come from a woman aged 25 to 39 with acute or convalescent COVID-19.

The CDR3 DNA sequence: TGCAGCGTTGAACAGGGTCAAACTGAAGCTTTCTTT. Its translation is CSVEQGQTEAFF. This chain joins TRBV29-1 and TRBJ1-1, with D maybe TRBD1 (5 bases). V shed 2 bases and J shed 5 bases, with 9 bases lying between them. The CDR3 runs 12 residues. The germline gives CDR1 SQVTM, CDR2 ANQGSEA.

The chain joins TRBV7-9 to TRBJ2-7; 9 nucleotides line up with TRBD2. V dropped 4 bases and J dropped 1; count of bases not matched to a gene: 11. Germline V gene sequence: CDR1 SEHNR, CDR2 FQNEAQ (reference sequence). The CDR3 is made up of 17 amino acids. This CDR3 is CASSSTRGLARSYEQYF. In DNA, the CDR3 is TGTGCCAGCAGCTCCACCCGAGGACTAGCGCGTTCCTACGAGCAGTACTTC.

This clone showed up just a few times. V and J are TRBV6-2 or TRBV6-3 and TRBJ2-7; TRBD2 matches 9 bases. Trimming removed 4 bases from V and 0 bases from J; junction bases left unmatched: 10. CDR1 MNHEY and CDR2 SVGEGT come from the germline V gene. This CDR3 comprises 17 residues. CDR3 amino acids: CASSSKLAGSSSYEQYF. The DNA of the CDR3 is TGTGCCAGCAGTTCCAAACTAGCGGGTTCGAGCTCCTACGAGCAGTACTTC.

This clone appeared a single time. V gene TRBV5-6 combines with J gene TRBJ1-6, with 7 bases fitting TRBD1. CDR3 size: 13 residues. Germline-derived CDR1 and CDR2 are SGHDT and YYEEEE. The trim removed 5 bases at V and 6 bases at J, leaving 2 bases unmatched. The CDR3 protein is CASSWDSNSPLHF. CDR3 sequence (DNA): TGTGCCAGCAGTTGGGACAGTAATTCACCCCTCCACTTT.

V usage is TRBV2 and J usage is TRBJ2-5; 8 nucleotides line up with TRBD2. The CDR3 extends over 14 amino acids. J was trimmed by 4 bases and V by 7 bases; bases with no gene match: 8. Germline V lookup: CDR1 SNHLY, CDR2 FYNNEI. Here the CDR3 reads CASNDGTRGETQYF. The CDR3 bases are TGTGCCAGCAACGACGGGACTAGGGGAGAGACCCAGTACTTC.

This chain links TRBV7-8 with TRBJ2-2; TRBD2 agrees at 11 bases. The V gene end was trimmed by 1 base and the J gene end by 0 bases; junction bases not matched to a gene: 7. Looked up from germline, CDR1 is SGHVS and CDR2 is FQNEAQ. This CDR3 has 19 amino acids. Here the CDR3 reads CASSLVLAGGSSNTGELFF. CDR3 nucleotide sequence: TGTGCCAGCAGCTTAGTCCTAGCGGGGGGTTCCTCGAACACCGGGGAGCTGTTTTTT.

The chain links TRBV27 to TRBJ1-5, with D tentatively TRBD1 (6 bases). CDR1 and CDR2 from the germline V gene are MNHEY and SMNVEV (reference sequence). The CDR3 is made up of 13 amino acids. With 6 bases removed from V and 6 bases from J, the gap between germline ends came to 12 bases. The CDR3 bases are TGTGCCAGCAGACCAACAGGGACTCAGCCCCAGCATTTT. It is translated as CASRPTGTQPQHF.

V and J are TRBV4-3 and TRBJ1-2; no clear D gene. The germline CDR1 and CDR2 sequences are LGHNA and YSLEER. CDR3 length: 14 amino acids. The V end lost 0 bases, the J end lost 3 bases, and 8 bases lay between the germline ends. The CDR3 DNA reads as TGCGCCAGCAGCCAAGATCCCGGAGACTATGGCTACACCTTC. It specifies CASSQDPGDYGYTF.

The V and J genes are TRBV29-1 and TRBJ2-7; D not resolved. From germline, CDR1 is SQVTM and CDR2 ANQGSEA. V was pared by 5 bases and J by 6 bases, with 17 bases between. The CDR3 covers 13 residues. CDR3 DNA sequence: TGCAGCGTTACAGACCTCCTCTCATTCGAGCAGTACTTC. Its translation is CSVTDLLSFEQYF.

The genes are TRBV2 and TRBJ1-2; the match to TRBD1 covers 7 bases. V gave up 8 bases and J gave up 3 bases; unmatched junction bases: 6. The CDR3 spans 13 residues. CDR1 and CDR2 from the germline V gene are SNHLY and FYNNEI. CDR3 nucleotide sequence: TGTGCCAGCCGTCGGGGGACAGACTATGGCTACACCTTC. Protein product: CASRRGTDYGYTF.

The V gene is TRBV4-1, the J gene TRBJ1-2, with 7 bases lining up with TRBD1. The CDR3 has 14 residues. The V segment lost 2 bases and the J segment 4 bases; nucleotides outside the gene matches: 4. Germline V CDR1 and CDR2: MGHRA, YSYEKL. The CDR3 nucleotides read TGCGCCAGCAGCCAAACGGGACAGCTCTATGGCTACACCTTC. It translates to CASSQTGQLYGYTF.